The 15 T cell receptor beta chains presented below share a single source sample, sequenced in a study of cytomegalovirus exposure and HLA in healthy donors. Vbeta (60) and Jbeta (13) primers were used in the PCR. Profiled with immunoSEQ multiplex PCR; TCRdb holds only in-frame clones, not every one. The table shows 150,000 to 200,000 clones, with about 13% occurring only once. Sample: PBMCs. These receptors were taken from a man aged 45-65 years in good health and CMV-seropositive.

This clone came up a few times. DNA of the CDR3: TGTGCCAGCACCTCACCCCATGTCGGCGGGGAGCAGTTCTTC. Amino acid sequence: CASTSPHVGGEQFF. V is TRBV6-6 and J is TRBJ2-1; TRBD2 is a possible D gene (5 bases). The germline gives CDR1 MNHNY, CDR2 SVGAGI (reference sequence). The V end was cut by 7 bases, the J end by 10 bases, with 20 bases between. This CDR3 spans 14 amino acids.

In this sample, this clone turned up a few times. This sequence joins TRBV19 and TRBJ1-1; 7 nucleotides agree with TRBD1. CDR1 and CDR2 (germline): LNHDA, SQIVND (reference sequence). V lost 8 bases, J lost 0 bases, and 6 bases stayed unmatched. This CDR3 is built from 14 residues. CDR3 coding DNA: TGTGCCAGTGGGGGACAGCTTATGAACACTGAAGCTTTCTTT. Its protein product is CASGGQLMNTEAFF.

The rearrangement links TRBV14 to TRBJ2-7, with a possible D match to TRBD1 (6 bases). With 1 base removed from V and 6 bases from J, the gap between germline ends came to 10 bases. This CDR3 is built from 13 residues. Germline CDR1 is SGHDN and CDR2 is FVKESK. CDR3 sequence reads: CASSQVIGGEQYF. The CDR3 bases are TGTGCCAGCAGCCAAGTGATAGGGGGCGAGCAGTACTTC. Full variable domain (missing parts from reference TRBV14 and TRBJ2-7): EAGVTQFPSHSVIEKGQTVTLRCDPISGHDNLYWYRRVMGKEIKFLLHFVKESKQDESGMPNNRFLAERTGGTYSTLKVQPAELEDSGVYFCASSQVIGGEQYFGPGTRLTVT.

The chain uses TRBV7-8 and TRBJ1-6; D perhaps matches TRBD1 (5 bases). V lost 5 bases to trimming and J lost 5 bases, with 13 bases between them. This CDR3 comprises 15 residues. The germline CDR1 and CDR2 sequences are SGHVS and FQNEAQ. CDR3 protein: CASSPRKGNNSPLHF. The CDR3 DNA sequence: TGTGCCAGCAGCCCCCGGAAGGGGAATAATTCACCCCTCCACTTT.

This clone was counted between two and nine times. This sequence joins TRBV5-4 and TRBJ2-1; TRBD1 is a possible D gene (5 bases). CDR3 length: 12 amino acids. Germline V lookup: CDR1 SGHNT, CDR2 YYREEE (reference sequence). V was trimmed by 7 bases and J by 2 bases, leaving 7 bases between them. The chain's CDR3 is CASGAAYNEQFF. The CDR3 DNA reads as TGTGCCAGCGGGGCGGCCTACAATGAGCAGTTCTTC.

The genes are TRBV7-2 and TRBJ2-7, with TRBD2 as a possible D gene (5 bases). CDR1 is SGHTA and CDR2 is FQGNSA in the germline V gene. V was cut by 5 bases and J by 0 bases, with 14 bases left in between. This CDR3 is 15 amino acids long. Here the CDR3 DNA reads TGTGCCAGCAGCCCCGAGGGCGGAGCCTCCTACGAGCAGTACTTC. This encodes CASSPEGGASYEQYF. The variable domain in full, with the rest retrieved from reference TRBV7-2 and TRBJ2-7, is GAGVSQSPSNKVTEKGKDVELRCDPISGHTALYWYRQSLGQGLEFLIYFQGNSAPDKSGLPSDRFSAERTGGSVSTLTIQRTQQEDSAVYLCASSPEGGASYEQYFGPGTRLTVT.

The chain has TRBV29-1 and TRBJ2-7, with 9 bases that match TRBD1. V dropped 5 bases and J dropped 6; count of bases not matched to a gene: 5. The CDR3 is made up of 12 amino acids. CDR1 is SQVTM, CDR2 ANQGSEA, per germline. CDR3: CSVKGTGSEQYV. The CDR3 bases are TGCAGCGTTAAGGGGACAGGGAGCGAGCAGTACGTC.

The chain couples TRBV7-8 to TRBJ1-4, with 10 nucleotides matching TRBD1. This CDR3 is 18 amino acids long. Germline V gene lookup returns CDR1 SGHVS and CDR2 FQNEAQ. V lost 4 bases to trimming and J lost 7 bases; unmatched junction nucleotides: 15. The CDR3: CASSSPPGTGAPAEKLFF. CDR3 DNA: TGTGCCAGCAGCTCCCCCCCCGGGACAGGGGCCCCCGCTGAAAAACTGTTTTTT.

This clone showed up just a few times. The V call is TRBV2, the J call TRBJ2-7; D might be TRBD2 (6 bases). Trimming removed 6 bases at V and 4 bases at J, with 10 bases between. This CDR3 contains 12 residues. Germline lookup yields CDR1 SNHLY and CDR2 FYNNEI. The CDR3 loop reads CASRGTFYEQYV. CDR3 nucleotide sequence: TGTGCCAGCAGGGGGACTTTTTACGAGCAGTACGTC.

The table lists this clone with a few counts. The V call is TRBV5-6, the J call TRBJ2-1, with TRBD2 matching 14 bases. Germline V gives CDR1 SGHDT, CDR2 YYEEEE. J was trimmed by 6 bases and V by 3 bases; bases with no gene match: 2. CDR3 length: 15 residues. Here the CDR3 reads CASSSGLAGGNEQFF. The CDR3 DNA sequence: TGTGCCAGCAGCTCCGGACTAGCGGGGGGCAATGAGCAGTTCTTC.

V usage is TRBV5-6 and J usage is TRBJ2-3; D gene ambiguous. Germline V gene data show CDR1 as SGHDT and CDR2 as YYEEEE. V lost 2 bases and J lost 4, with 11 bases in between. CDR3 size: 14 residues. The CDR3 DNA sequence: TGTGCCAGCAGCTTACCAAGCCCACCAGATACGCAGTATTTT. As protein: CASSLPSPPDTQYF. Based on the CDR3 plus reference TRBV5-6 and TRBJ2-3, the full variable domain is DAGVTQSPTHLIKTRGQQVTLRCSPKSGHDTVSWYQQALGQGPQFIFQYYEEEERQRGNFPDRFSGHQFPNYSSELNVNALLLGDSALYLCASSLPSPPDTQYFGPGTRLTVL.

The chain uses TRBV9 and TRBJ1-1; 8 bases are shared with TRBD1. Germline values: CDR1 SGDLS, CDR2 YYNGEE. The ends lost 0 bases at V and 7 bases at J; junction bases unmatched: 5. The CDR3 totals 14 residues. CDR3 residues: CASSVEGQGREAFF. In DNA form, the CDR3 reads TGTGCCAGCAGCGTAGAAGGACAGGGCCGTGAAGCTTTCTTT.

This clone was counted only a few times. The gene calls are TRBV10-3 and TRBJ1-1, with 7 bases that match TRBD1. CDR1 and CDR2 from the germline V gene are ENHRY and SYGVKD. The CDR3 loop spans 13 amino acids. The J segment lost 7 bases and the V segment lost 3 bases, leaving 5 bases of the junction unmatched. The CDR3 loop reads CAISDRTGFEAFF. The CDR3 nucleotides read TGTGCCATCAGTGACCGGACAGGTTTTGAAGCTTTCTTT.

This clone was counted a few times. The chain joins TRBV9 to TRBJ1-4; TRBD1 aligns across 8 bases. Germline V gene lookup returns CDR1 SGDLS and CDR2 YYNGEE. The CDR3 runs 15 residues. Losses at the gene ends were 0 bases for V and 7 bases for J; bases not matched to a gene: 5. The CDR3 DNA reads TGTGCCAGCAGCGTAGCTCAGGGGGCAGGTGAAAAACTGTTTTTT. This sequence encodes CASSVAQGAGEKLFF.

The V and J genes are TRBV5-1 and TRBJ1-4; the D gene is possibly TRBD1 (5 bases). Germline values: CDR1 SGHRS, CDR2 YFSETQ. Trimming cost V 2 bases and J 7 bases, with 21 bases left between them. The CDR3 totals 17 residues. CDR3 amino acids: CASSFRDAQRGFEKLFF. Here the CDR3 DNA reads TGCGCCAGCAGCTTCCGGGACGCTCAGCGGGGGTTTGAAAAACTGTTTTTT.